A single sample is the source of the 30 T cell receptor beta chains below, sequenced in a study of vaccination and CD4 T cells after COVID-19. Sequencing of the DNA from cultured CD4+ T cells was carried out with the Oncomine TCR Beta short-read assay. In TCRdb, the PCR reads were re-called with MiXCR into one record per CDR3 protein. The sample shows some 16,000 distinct CDR3 sequences, roughly half of them seen only once. The antigens of these receptors remain unknown. Described treatment: roughly ten-day PBMC culture with coronavirus spike peptide pools or control peptides (ViraFEST assay). The sample consisted of CD4+ T cells from blood, cultured in vitro. The receptors stem from a human donor who had recovered from COVID-19.

The rearrangement joins TRBV20-1 to TRBJ2-5, with TRBD2 identical over 14 bases. The V gene end was trimmed by 5 bases and the J gene end by 5 bases; junction bases not matched to a gene: 4. The length of the CDR3 is 14 residues. CDR1 is DFQATT, CDR2 SNEGSKA, per germline (reference sequence). The CDR3 here is CSAGTSGSRETQYF. The CDR3 DNA follows: TGCAGTGCTGGGACTAGCGGGAGTCGGGAGACCCAGTACTTC.

The chain is built from TRBV5-4 and TRBJ1-3; D not resolved. Germline CDR1 and CDR2: SGHNT and YYREEE (reference sequence). Trimming removed 4 bases at V and 3 bases at J, with 8 bases between. The CDR3 totals 13 residues. The CDR3 DNA is TGTGCCAGCAGCCTACTTTTTGGAAACACCATATATTTT. It encodes CASSLLFGNTIYF.

The chain joins TRBV7-2 to TRBJ2-1; 7 nucleotides match TRBD2. CDR1 SGHTA and CDR2 FQGNSA come from the germline V gene. With V trimmed by 5 bases and J by 6 bases, 4 bases remained unmatched. This CDR3 region has 13 residues. The CDR3 DNA follows: TGTGCCAGCAGCGCGGGACTACCCAATGAGCAGTTCTTC. Translated, it gives CASSAGLPNEQFF.

The chain uses TRBV18 and TRBJ1-1; D not resolved. Trimming removed 0 bases from V and 1 base from J, with 12 bases in between. This CDR3 is built from 16 residues. Per the germline V gene, CDR1 is KGHSH and CDR2 is LQKENI. CDR3 DNA: TGTGCCAGCTCACCACCTAGTATGATTGGGAACACTGAAGCTTTCTTT. The encoded protein is CASSPPSMIGNTEAFF.

The table lists this clonotype with a few counts. V and J are TRBV20-1 and TRBJ1-6, with a tentative D call TRBD1 (5 bases). Per the germline V gene, CDR1 is DFQATT and CDR2 is SNEGSKA (reference sequence). Trimming removed 4 bases at V and 0 bases at J, with 10 bases between. This CDR3 has 15 amino acids. CDR3 sequence: CSATQGGSYNSPLHF. CDR3 sequence (DNA): TGCAGTGCTACCCAGGGAGGCTCCTATAATTCACCCCTCCACTTT.

V gene TRBV7-2 combines with J gene TRBJ2-3; 10 bases align to TRBD2. The germline V gene encodes CDR1 SGHTA and CDR2 FQGNSA. V lost 5 bases to trimming and J lost 2 bases; unmatched junction nucleotides: 4. The CDR3 covers 15 residues. The CDR3 nucleotides are TGTGCCAGCAGCCGAGCGGGGGGGCTCACAGATACGCAGTATTTT. Protein: CASSRAGGLTDTQYF.

The chain carries TRBV5-4 and TRBJ1-1; 10 positions match TRBD1. The CDR3 spans 16 residues. Germline V lookup: CDR1 SGHNT, CDR2 YYREEE (reference sequence). The J segment lost 0 bases and the V segment lost 4 bases, leaving 6 bases of the junction unmatched. The CDR3 DNA sequence: TGTGCCAGCAGCGAGGGACAGGGGATCATGAACACTGAAGCTTTCTTT. This gives the protein CASSEGQGIMNTEAFF.

V and J are TRBV7-3 and TRBJ2-1, with a possible D match to TRBD2 (6 bases). The CDR3 covers 14 residues. Germline-derived CDR1 and CDR2 are SGHTA and FQGTGA. V was trimmed by 7 bases and J by 6 bases, leaving 16 bases between them. DNA of the CDR3: TGTGCCAGCAACAACGGGGGTAGCGGCAATGAGCAGTTCTTC. Residues: CASNNGGSGNEQFF.

In its sample, this clonotype was seen a few times. This chain joins TRBV20-1 and TRBJ2-3; TRBD2 agrees at 10 bases. Germline V gives CDR1 DFQATT, CDR2 SNEGSKA (reference sequence). The CDR3 is 15 residues long. The junction had 11 bases not matched to a gene; V was cut back by 6 bases and J by 5 bases. CDR3 sequence reads: CSAPPSGRARDTQYF. The CDR3, as DNA: TGCAGTGCACCCCCAAGCGGGAGGGCCAGAGATACGCAGTATTTT.

This clonotype is labeled as medium-sized (0.01 to 0.1%). V usage is TRBV11-2 and J usage is TRBJ2-5; D is unclear. Trimming left V 7 bases short and J 3 bases short, with 15 bases between. The CDR3 is 14 amino acids. The germline V gene has CDR1 SGHAT and CDR2 FQNNGV. The CDR3 is CASTYGPSKETQYF. DNA for the CDR3: TGTGCCAGCACCTATGGACCTTCCAAAGAGACCCAGTACTTC.

This rearrangement joins TRBV7-2 to TRBJ2-7; no clear D. Germline CDR1 reads SGHTA; CDR2 reads FQGNSA. V lost 4 bases and J 9 bases, leaving 10 bases between the germline ends. This CDR3 has 11 residues. CDR3 coding DNA: TGTGCCAGCAGCTCTTTGATGAGGCAGTACTTC. Residues: CASSSLMRQYF.

The rearrangement joins TRBV6-2 or TRBV6-3 to TRBJ1-5, with 8 bases aligning to TRBD1. Germline values: CDR1 MNHEY, CDR2 SVGEGT. Germline trimming cut 7 bases from V and 1 base from J; bases unmatched to any gene: 9. The CDR3 totals 16 residues. The CDR3 spells CASTLGGQASNQPQHF. The CDR3 DNA reads TGTGCCAGCACCCTGGGGGGACAGGCGAGCAATCAGCCCCAGCATTTT.

The chain couples TRBV6-2 or TRBV6-3 to TRBJ1-1; TRBD1 agrees at 7 bases. The V segment lost 2 bases and the J segment 6 bases; nucleotides outside the gene matches: 9. The CDR3 has 15 amino acids. The germline V gene has CDR1 MNHEY and CDR2 SVGEGT. The CDR3 bases are TGTGCCAGCAGTTACCTCTCCAGGGGGAAGGCTGAAGCTTTCTTT. This sequence encodes CASSYLSRGKAEAFF.

The chain couples TRBV12-5 to TRBJ1-5; TRBD1 is a possible D gene (6 bases). Germline V lookup: CDR1 LGHNT, CDR2 FRNRAP. Trimming shortened V by 1 base and J by 0 bases, and 10 bases separated the two germline ends. There are 16 residues in the CDR3. CDR3 region: CASGLEGVYSNQPQHF. The CDR3 region has the DNA TGTGCTAGTGGTTTGGAGGGGGTTTATAGCAATCAGCCCCAGCATTTT.

V usage is TRBV15 and J usage is TRBJ1-1; D may be TRBD1 (6 bases). The V end was cut by 7 bases, the J end by 5 bases, with 11 bases between. CDR3 length: 12 residues. From germline, CDR1 is LNHNV and CDR2 YYDKDF (reference sequence). The CDR3 DNA reads TGTGCCACCAACAAGGGGGGGACTGAAGCTTTCTTT. Translated: CATNKGGTEAFF. The entire variable domain, with the rest obtained from reference TRBV15 and TRBJ1-1, is as follows: DAMVIQNPRYQVTQFGKPVTLSCSQTLNHNVMYWYQQKSSQAPKLLFHYYDKDFNNEADTPDNFQSRRPNTSFCFLDIRSPGLGDTAMYLCATNKGGTEAFFGQGTRLTVV.

This sequence joins TRBV7-2 and TRBJ2-7, with D tentatively TRBD1 (6 bases). The CDR3 has 17 amino acids. Trimming pared 2 bases from V and 0 bases from J, leaving 17 bases between. The germline V gene has CDR1 SGHTA and CDR2 FQGNSA. CDR3 DNA: TGTGCCAGCAGCTTAAGATCCGGACAGACTGGCTCCTACGAGCAGTACTTC. Translation: CASSLRSGQTGSYEQYF. The complete variable domain, with remaining parts taken from reference TRBV7-2 and TRBJ2-7, reads GAGVSQSPSNKVTEKGKDVELRCDPISGHTALYWYRQSLGQGLEFLIYFQGNSAPDKSGLPSDRFSAERTGGSVSTLTIQRTQQEDSAVYLCASSLRSGQTGSYEQYFGPGTRLTVT.

This clonotype was seen just once. V is TRBV6-4 and J is TRBJ2-1, with TRBD2 matching 9 bases. This CDR3 comprises 13 residues. Germline trimming cut 6 bases from V and 5 bases from J; bases unmatched to any gene: 2. Looked up from germline, CDR1 is MRHNA and CDR2 is SNTAGT. The CDR3 DNA follows: TGTGCCAGCAGGACTAGCGGTGACAATGAGCAGTTCTTC. Its protein is CASRTSGDNEQFF.

This clonotype qualifies as medium-sized. The chain employs TRBV19 and TRBJ2-5; 7 bases map to TRBD2. With 3 bases clipped from V and 5 bases from J, the junction kept 9 bases outside the gene matches. This CDR3 has 15 amino acids. Per the germline V gene, CDR1 is LNHDA and CDR2 is SQIVND (reference sequence). Written as DNA, the CDR3 is TGTGCCAGTAGTATGCCCAGCGGGGCTTCGGAGACCCAGTACTTC. Translated: CASSMPSGASETQYF.

CDR3 loop: CASSLAGNSPLHF. Written as DNA, the CDR3 is TGTGCCAGCAGCTTGGCTGGGAATTCACCCCTCCACTTT. The rearrangement uses TRBV5-4 and TRBJ1-6; D is unresolved. Deletions cut 0 bases from V and 7 bases from J, with 5 bases between. The CDR3 spans 13 residues. Germline loops: CDR1 SGHNT, CDR2 YYREEE (reference sequence).

The chain combines TRBV12-3 or TRBV12-4 with TRBJ2-7; D is uncertain. V was pared by 5 bases and J by 9 bases, with 14 bases between. The CDR3 spans 12 residues. CDR3 protein: CASSTTPARQYF. The CDR3 DNA is TGTGCCAGCAGTACGACCCCCGCGAGGCAGTACTTC.

The count of this clonotype is one. The gene calls are TRBV5-1 and TRBJ1-5; 7 nucleotides agree with TRBD1. Germline loops: CDR1 SGHRS, CDR2 YFSETQ. Trimming at V came to 4 bases and at J to 0 bases, leaving 10 bases not matched to a gene. This CDR3 comprises 17 residues. The CDR3 loop is CASSHLTGVASNQPQHF. As DNA, the CDR3 is TGCGCCAGCAGCCACCTTACAGGGGTGGCTAGCAATCAGCCCCAGCATTTT.

For this clonotype: Mismatch with germline at one junction end may stem from a read error. The chain links TRBV20-1 to TRBJ1-6; 11 bases match TRBD1. Germline CDR1 is DFQATT and CDR2 is SNEGSKA (reference sequence). The CDR3 length is 14 residues. The CDR3 nucleotides are TGCAGTGGTAGAGGACAGGGGGCGCATTCACCCCTCCACTTT. It is translated as CSGRGQGAHSPLHF.

The V and J genes are TRBV27 and TRBJ1-1, with TRBD1 matching 8 bases. Germline CDR1 MNHEY, CDR2 SMNVEV (reference sequence). V shed 3 bases, J shed 5 bases, and the junction held 5 bases outside the gene matches. This CDR3 spans 14 amino acids. CDR3 coding DNA: TGTGCCAGCAGTTTCCGGACAGGGAGAACTGAAGCTTTCTTT. Amino acids: CASSFRTGRTEAFF.

This chain connects TRBV6-1 to TRBJ2-4; no firm D call. Trimming left V 5 bases short and J 1 base short, with 15 bases between. This CDR3 has 16 residues. Per germline, CDR1 MNHNS and CDR2 SASEGT. The CDR3 region is CASSTASNLAKNIQYF. CDR3 bases: TGTGCCAGCAGTACAGCTTCTAATCTTGCCAAAAACATTCAGTACTTC.

The chain couples TRBV15 to TRBJ1-2; 8 bases are a match to TRBD1. Germline V lookup: CDR1 LNHNV, CDR2 YYDKDF (reference sequence). The CDR3 runs to 14 residues. The V segment lost 6 bases and the J segment 1 base; nucleotides outside the gene matches: 4. The DNA for the CDR3 is TGTGCCACCAGTCCGGGACAGGTTAACTATGGCTACACCTTC. Encoded protein: CATSPGQVNYGYTF.

The chain links TRBV27 to TRBJ2-7; TRBD2 matches 8 bases. CDR1 is MNHEY and CDR2 is SMNVEV in the germline V gene (reference sequence). Trimming at V came to 8 bases and at J to 5 bases, leaving 14 bases not matched to a gene. The CDR3 sequence is 15 residues long. The CDR3 region is CASARAPGGPNEQYF. The CDR3 DNA reads TGTGCCAGCGCCAGGGCGCCGGGAGGGCCCAACGAGCAGTACTTC.

This clonotype is medium-sized in the sample. J is TRBJ1-1 and V is TRBV19; the match to TRBD1 covers 10 bases. Per germline, CDR1 LNHDA and CDR2 SQIVND (reference sequence). CDR3 length: 15 residues. V lost 3 bases to trimming and J lost 4 bases; unmatched junction nucleotides: 5. As DNA, the CDR3 is TGTGCCAGTAGTATGGGGGACAGGGGCGTCACTGAAGCTTTCTTT. Translation gives CASSMGDRGVTEAFF.

The chain uses TRBV2 and TRBJ1-4; D remains unclear. The CDR3 contains 15 residues. The germline CDR1 and CDR2 sequences are SNHLY and FYNNEI. V was cut by 3 bases and J by 5 bases, with 13 bases left in between. CDR3 bases: TGTGCCAGCAGTGAGTTTGGCACCTTGAATGAAAAACTGTTTTTT. Amino acids: CASSEFGTLNEKLFF.

The chain has TRBV5-6 and TRBJ1-2; 7 bases are shared with TRBD1. The CDR3 is made up of 13 amino acids. The ends lost 6 bases at V and 6 bases at J; junction bases unmatched: 8. Germline V CDR1 and CDR2: SGHDT, YYEEEE. CDR3 protein: CASIVQGIDGYTF. CDR3 nucleotide sequence: TGTGCCAGCATTGTACAGGGGATAGATGGCTACACCTTC.

This clonotype was found a few times. The chain links TRBV7-9 to TRBJ1-2, with D maybe TRBD1 (6 bases). The CDR3 loop spans 14 amino acids. Deletions cut 2 bases from V and 3 bases from J, with 10 bases between. Germline assignment: CDR1 SEHNR and CDR2 FQNEAQ (reference sequence). CDR3 DNA sequence: TGTGCCAGCAGCTTATCGGGGGGCGACTATGGCTACACCTTC. Translating it yields CASSLSGGDYGYTF.